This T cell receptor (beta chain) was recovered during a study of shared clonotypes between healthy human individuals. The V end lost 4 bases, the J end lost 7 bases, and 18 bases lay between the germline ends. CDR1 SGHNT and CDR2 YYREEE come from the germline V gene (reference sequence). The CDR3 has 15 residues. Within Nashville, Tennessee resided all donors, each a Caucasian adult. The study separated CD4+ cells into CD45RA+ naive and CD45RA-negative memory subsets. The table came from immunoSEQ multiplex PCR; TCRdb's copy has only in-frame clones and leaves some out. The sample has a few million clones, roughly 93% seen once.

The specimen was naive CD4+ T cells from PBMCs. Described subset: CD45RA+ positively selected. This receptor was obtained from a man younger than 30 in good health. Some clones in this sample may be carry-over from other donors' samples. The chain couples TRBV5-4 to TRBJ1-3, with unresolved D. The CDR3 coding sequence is TGTGCCAGCAGCCTTTCCCCGGGCCTAGGGAACACCATATATTTT. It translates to CASSLSPGLGNTIYF. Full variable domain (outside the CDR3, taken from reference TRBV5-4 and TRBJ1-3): ETGVTQSPTHLIKTRGQQVTLRCSSQSGHNTVSWYQQALGQGPQFIFQYYREEENGRGNFPPRFSGLQFPNYSSELNVNALELDDSALYLCASSLSPGLGNTIYFGEGSWLTVV.